These T cell receptor beta chains were read from a single sample in a study of neoadjuvant anti-PD-1 for oral cavity cancer. Data came from immunoSEQ multiplex PCR; TCRdb stores just in-frame clones and leaves some out. In the table there are around 70,000 clones, 70% to 90% of which are singletons. The sequences come from PBMCs, collected after nivolumab (anti-PD-1) treatment. The origin of the receptors is a person between 40 and 79 years old with oral cavity squamous cell carcinoma. Both conserved end residues are part of each CDR3. A D gene is named only where the DNA matches it firmly. The size field is filled for only some rows; it gives once, few, many or a size class.

NA,NA,TRBJ2-7,14,TRBV5-1,CASSTTGHDYEQYF,TGCGCCAGCAGCACCACCGGACACGACTACGAGCAGTACTTC
TRBD2,once,TRBJ2-3,16,TRBV5-4,CASSLYASGSTDTQYF,TGTGCCAGCAGCTTGTATGCTAGCGGGAGCACAGATACGCAGTATTTT
TRBD1,NA,TRBJ2-7,14,TRBV14,CASSPHRGAYEQYF,TGTGCCAGCAGCCCTCACAGGGGTGCCTACGAGCAGTACTTC
TRBD1,NA,TRBJ2-1,14,TRBV28,CASSETGQGREQFF,TGTGCCAGCAGTGAAACGGGACAGGGGAGAGAGCAGTTCTTC
TRBD1,NA,TRBJ1-1,14,TRBV10-1,CASSAGTANTEAFF,TGCGCCAGCAGCGCCGGGACAGCGAACACTGAAGCTTTCTTT
TRBD1,NA,TRBJ2-7,14,TRBV4-1,CASSQDRGPYEQYF,TGCGCCAGCAGCCAAGACAGGGGGCCCTACGAGCAGTACTTC
NA,NA,TRBJ2-1,15,TRBV2,CASSEGGSVYNEQFF,TGTGCCAGCAGCGAGGGGGGGAGTGTTTACAATGAGCAGTTCTTC
NA,NA,TRBJ1-1,12,TRBV6-5,CASNPGSAEAFF,TGTGCCAGCAATCCTGGCTCAGCTGAAGCTTTCTTT
NA,NA,TRBJ2-3,15,TRBV7-2,CASSWGRRATDTQYF,TGTGCCAGCAGCTGGGGCAGGCGTGCGACAGATACGCAGTATTTT
NA,NA,TRBJ1-5,17,TRBV2,CASSEASGRSINQPQHF,TGTGCCAGCAGTGAAGCGTCAGGCCGCTCCATCAATCAGCCCCAGCATTTT
TRBD1,NA,TRBJ2-3,15,TRBV2,CASSEGDSFTDTQYF,TGTGCCAGCAGTGAAGGGGACAGTTTCACAGATACGCAGTATTTT
TRBD1,NA,TRBJ2-7,14,TRBV18,CASSSGTGEVEQYF,TGTGCCAGCTCATCCGGGACAGGGGAGGTCGAGCAGTACTTC
TRBD2,few,TRBJ2-1,15,TRBV29-1,CSVGVLADYYNEQFF,TGCAGCGTTGGGGTACTAGCGGATTACTACAATGAGCAGTTCTTC
NA,once,TRBJ2-7,13,TRBV7-6,CASSRGLTYEQYF,TGTGCCAGCAGCCGGGGGCTTACCTACGAGCAGTACTTC
TRBD2,NA,TRBJ2-4,12,TRBV6-5,CASSRRGDIQYF,TGTGCCAGCAGCCGACGGGGGGACATTCAGTACTTC
NA,NA,TRBJ1-5,18,TRBV5-6,CASSLLSGEGGENQPQHF,TGTGCCAGCAGCTTGTTGTCAGGGGAAGGGGGGGAGAATCAGCCCCAGCATTTT
NA,once,TRBJ2-5,13,TRBV28,CASSLEGPETQYF,TGTGCCAGCAGTTTGGAGGGGCCAGAGACCCAGTACTTC
TRBD2,NA,TRBJ2-5,13,TRBV30,CAWTSGRLETQYF,TGTGCCTGGACTAGCGGGAGGCTTGAGACCCAGTACTTC
TRBD2,NA,TRBJ2-1,15,TRBV5-1,CASSRSSGRGNEQFF,TGCGCCAGCAGCCGGTCTAGCGGGAGAGGAAATGAGCAGTTCTTC
NA,NA,TRBJ1-4,13,TRBV27,CASSHLDDEKLFF,TGTGCCAGCAGTCATTTGGACGATGAAAAACTGTTTTTT
NA,NA,TRBJ2-7,16,TRBV15,CATSRDNPQAANEQYF,TGTGCCACCAGCAGAGATAACCCCCAGGCGGCAAACGAGCAGTACTTC
TRBD1,NA,TRBJ2-7,18,TRBV28,CASSTWDRGGGTPYEQYF,TGTGCCAGCAGTACGTGGGACAGGGGAGGCGGGACCCCCTACGAGCAGTACTTC
TRBD1,NA,TRBJ2-7,13,TRBV30,CAWSGTGPYEQYF,TGTGCCTGGAGTGGGACAGGGCCGTACGAGCAGTACTTC
NA,NA,TRBJ2-2,13,TRBV7-3,CASSTGNTGELFF,TGTGCCAGCAGCACGGGGAACACCGGGGAGCTGTTTTTT
NA,few,TRBJ1-2,14,TRBV5-1,CASSLGSAGRGYTF,TGCGCCAGCAGCTTGGGATCCGCAGGCCGGGGCTACACCTTC
TRBD2,NA,TRBJ2-1,12,TRBV27,CASGGGGGPYFF,TGTGCCAGCGGCGGGGGGGGAGGCCCGTATTTCTTC
NA,NA,TRBJ2-2,15,TRBV2,CASRKGLANTGELFF,TGTGCCAGCAGAAAGGGGTTAGCGAACACCGGGGAGCTGTTTTTT
NA,NA,TRBJ2-3,16,TRBV10-3,CAISESGNPGGDTQYF,TGTGCCATCAGTGAGTCCGGGAACCCAGGTGGAGATACGCAGTATTTT
NA,NA,TRBJ2-3,12,TRBV27,CASSRESHTQYF,TGTGCCAGTTCCCGGGAAAGTCATACGCAGTATTTT
TRBD2,once,TRBJ2-7,15,TRBV6-5,CASIRLAGGSYEQYF,TGTGCCAGCATACGACTAGCGGGAGGTTCCTACGAGCAGTACTTC
NA,NA,TRBJ1-1,14,TRBV14,CASSQGAANTEAFF,TGTGCCAGCAGCCAAGGGGCCGCGAACACTGAAGCTTTCTTT
NA,once,TRBJ1-1,13,TRBV5-1,CASSPSRQAEAFF,TGCGCCAGCAGCCCCTCGAGACAAGCTGAAGCTTTCTTT
TRBD2,NA,TRBJ2-2,15,TRBV2,CASREASGTTGELFF,TGTGCCAGCAGGGAGGCTAGCGGGACCACCGGGGAGCTGTTTTTT
NA,NA,TRBJ2-6,15,TRBV6-5,CASSPLYSGANVLTF,TGTGCCAGCAGTCCCCTCTACTCTGGGGCCAACGTCCTGACTTTC
NA,NA,TRBJ2-7,14,TRBV2,CASSDGTFSYEQYF,TGTGCCAGCAGTGACGGGACGTTCTCCTACGAGCAGTACTTC
NA,NA,TRBJ1-1,13,TRBV5-1,CASSIQGNTEAFF,TGCGCCAGCAGCATACAGGGGAACACTGAAGCTTTCTTT
NA,NA,TRBJ2-3,16,TRBV5-1,CASSLVGGAIGDTQYF,TGCGCCAGCAGCTTGGTTGGGGGCGCGATAGGGGATACGCAGTATTTT
NA,NA,TRBJ2-5,13,TRBV9,CASSVYGQETQYF,TGTGCCAGCAGCGTGTACGGCCAAGAGACCCAGTACTTC
NA,NA,TRBJ2-3,15,TRBV9,CASSGPRGVRDTQYF,TGTGCCAGCAGCGGTCCAAGGGGAGTACGAGATACGCAGTATTTT
TRBD1,once,TRBJ1-2,13,TRBV7-9,CASSLIQGGGYTF,TGTGCCAGCAGCTTAATACAGGGGGGCGGCTACACCTTC